The 4 T cell receptor beta chains below all came from one sample that was sequenced in a study of a mutant IDH1 vaccine in newly diagnosed glioma. Time point meaning: week 11, during vaccination. All doses held 300 ug of mutant IDH1 20-mer peptide, with topical imiquimod. Sequenced by immunoSEQ multiplex PCR; TCRdb stores in-frame clones only, minus some. The repertoire consists of 35,000 to 50,000 clones, with roughly 84% occurring once and the leading ten covering 2% to 2.5%. Their antigens remain unidentified. The material sequenced was PBMCs, taken from a glioma patient whose treatment included an IDH1 peptide vaccine. The receptors stem from a man aged 40-49 years with glioma.

The V and J genes are TRBV9 and TRBJ2-5; the D gene could be TRBD1 or TRBD2 (5 bases each). The germline V and J ends were trimmed by 0 bases and 1 base, with 10 bases remaining between them. The CDR3 loop spans 15 amino acids. Germline CDR1 SGDLS, CDR2 YYNGEE. This chain's CDR3 is CASSVETGAQETQYF. The DNA for the CDR3 is TGTGCCAGCAGCGTAGAAACCGGGGCCCAAGAGACCCAGTACTTC.

V usage is TRBV2 and J usage is TRBJ2-1; possibly TRBD2 for D (5 bases). Germline V lookup: CDR1 SNHLY, CDR2 FYNNEI. There are 14 residues in the CDR3. Trimming left V 5 bases short and J 9 bases short, with 17 bases between. CDR3 amino acids: CASSSTGLSGEQFF. CDR3 in DNA: TGTGCCAGCAGTTCCACCGGACTGAGCGGTGAGCAGTTCTTC.

The chain has TRBV7-2 and TRBJ2-5, with 11 bases aligning to TRBD1. This CDR3 region has 15 residues. The V gene's germline CDR1 is SGHTA and CDR2 FQGNSA. The junction had 5 bases not matched to a gene; V was cut back by 2 bases and J by 6 bases. In DNA, the CDR3 is TGTGCCAGCAGCTTAACCGGGACAGGGGGGAAGACCCAGTACTTC. It is translated as CASSLTGTGGKTQYF.

This chain connects TRBV5-4 to TRBJ2-7; D is unclear. CDR1 is SGHNT, CDR2 YYREEE, per germline (reference sequence). The CDR3 runs to 15 residues. Trimming took off 3 bases at V and 5 bases at J, with 18 bases between the two ends. The CDR3 loop is CASSSFDLGWDEQYF. The DNA of the CDR3 is TGTGCCAGCAGCTCTTTCGACTTGGGGTGGGACGAGCAGTACTTC.